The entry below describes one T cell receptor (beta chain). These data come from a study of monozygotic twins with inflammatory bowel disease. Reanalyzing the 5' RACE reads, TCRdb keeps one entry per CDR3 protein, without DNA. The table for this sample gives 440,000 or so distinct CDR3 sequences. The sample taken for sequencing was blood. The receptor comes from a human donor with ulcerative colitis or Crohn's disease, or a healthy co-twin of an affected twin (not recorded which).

CDR3 sequence: CASSQEGGPGELFF. The chain joins TRBV3-1 to TRBJ2-2; TCRdb's D gene call, TRBD1, goes unchecked for lack of DNA. Germline lookup yields CDR1 LGHDT and CDR2 YNNKEL (reference sequence). There are 14 residues in the CDR3.